This is a list of T cell receptor beta chains from one sample in a study of blood T cells in healthy people across ages. TCRdb ran MiXCR on the 5' RACE reads and lists one entry per CDR3 protein. The table has about 1.8 million distinct CDR3 sequences, 49% seen once. The source material was blood. The receptors shown here come from a woman aged 40 to 50 in good health. Both conserved end residues are part of each CDR3. The order of the fields is J gene, V gene, D gene, clone size, CDR3 DNA, CDR3 protein. A D gene is named only where the DNA matches it firmly. Clone size is not always given. Where it is, it says once, few, many or a class for expanded clones.

j_gene: TRBJ2-1
v_gene: TRBV7-2
d_gene: TRBD2
abundance: NA
CDR3nt: TGTGCCAGCAGCTTAGAGACCGGTAGCGGGGGGATCAATGAGCAGTTCTTC
CDR3aa: CASSLETGSGGINEQFF

j_gene: TRBJ2-5
v_gene: TRBV18
d_gene: TRBD2
abundance: NA
CDR3nt: TGTGCCAGCTCACCACCTCTAGCGGGGGGAGCTAAAGAGACCCAGTACTTC
CDR3aa: CASSPPLAGGAKETQYF

j_gene: TRBJ2-1
v_gene: TRBV10-3
d_gene: TRBD1
abundance: NA
CDR3nt: TGTGCCATCAACCGACAGGGACAGGGACAATACAATGAGCAGTTCTTC
CDR3aa: CAINRQGQGQYNEQFF

j_gene: TRBJ1-4
v_gene: TRBV13
d_gene: NA
abundance: NA
CDR3nt: TGTGCCAGCAGCTTTCAACAGGGAAGTGAAAAACTGTTTTTT
CDR3aa: CASSFQQGSEKLFF

j_gene: TRBJ1-2
v_gene: TRBV27
d_gene: NA
abundance: few
CDR3nt: TGTGCCAGCAGTGTCAACCAGGGTCATGGCTACACCTTC
CDR3aa: CASSVNQGHGYTF

j_gene: TRBJ1-1
v_gene: TRBV20-1
d_gene: NA
abundance: NA
CDR3nt: TGCAGTGCTAGGAACAGGGTGAGAGGACAGAACACTGAAGCTTTCTTT
CDR3aa: CSARNRVRGQNTEAFF

j_gene: TRBJ1-2
v_gene: TRBV29-1
d_gene: NA
abundance: NA
CDR3nt: TGCAGCGTTGCCCAGGGAGGGGACTATGGCTACACCTTC
CDR3aa: CSVAQGGDYGYTF

j_gene: TRBJ2-3
v_gene: TRBV5-1
d_gene: TRBD2
abundance: NA
CDR3nt: TGCGCCAGCAGCGTCCTAGCGGGGGGTGCCCCAGATACGCAGTATTTT
CDR3aa: CASSVLAGGAPDTQYF

j_gene: TRBJ1-4
v_gene: TRBV9
d_gene: NA
abundance: NA
CDR3nt: TGTGCCAGTCGAGCTGCAACTAATGAAAAACTGTTTTTT
CDR3aa: CASRAATNEKLFF

j_gene: TRBJ2-7
v_gene: TRBV27
d_gene: NA
abundance: NA
CDR3nt: TGTGCCAGCAGTTTTTCGACCGGGACAATTACCTACGAGCAGTACTTC
CDR3aa: CASSFSTGTITYEQYF

j_gene: TRBJ1-2
v_gene: TRBV7-2
d_gene: NA
abundance: NA
CDR3nt: TGTGCCAGCAGGTCGACACGCTCCAACTATGGCTACACCTTC
CDR3aa: CASRSTRSNYGYTF

j_gene: TRBJ2-5
v_gene: TRBV10-3
d_gene: NA
abundance: many
CDR3nt: TGTGCCATCAGTGAGTTACAAGAGACCCAGTACTTC
CDR3aa: CAISELQETQYF

j_gene: TRBJ2-5
v_gene: TRBV6-1
d_gene: TRBD2
abundance: NA
CDR3nt: TGTGCCAGCAGGACCGGGGTTAGCGGGGGGGTATGGGAGACCCAGTACTTC
CDR3aa: CASRTGVSGGVWETQYF

j_gene: TRBJ1-1
v_gene: TRBV20-1
d_gene: NA
abundance: NA
CDR3nt: TGCAGTGCCTCTGGACCACGGAGCACTGAAGCTTTCTTT
CDR3aa: CSASGPRSTEAFF

j_gene: TRBJ2-7
v_gene: TRBV28
d_gene: TRBD2
abundance: NA
CDR3nt: TGTGCCAGCAGTCTAGGACTAGCGGGGGGCGGGCACGAGCAGTACTTC
CDR3aa: CASSLGLAGGGHEQYF

j_gene: TRBJ1-5
v_gene: TRBV29-1
d_gene: TRBD1
abundance: once
CDR3nt: TGCAGCGCCGGGGTCATGGTCCAGGACAGGGCCAATCAGCCCCAGCATTTT
CDR3aa: CSAGVMVQDRANQPQHF

j_gene: TRBJ2-5
v_gene: TRBV24-1
d_gene: TRBD1
abundance: NA
CDR3nt: TGTGCCACCAGCCCGCAGGGACAGTACCAAGAGACCCAGTACTTC
CDR3aa: CATSPQGQYQETQYF

j_gene: TRBJ1-1
v_gene: TRBV4-2
d_gene: NA
abundance: NA
CDR3nt: TGTGCCAGCACTTCCGGAGACTTTGAAGCTTTCTTT
CDR3aa: CASTSGDFEAFF

j_gene: TRBJ2-5
v_gene: TRBV9
d_gene: TRBD2
abundance: few
CDR3nt: TGTGCCAGCAGCGGTAGCGGGACCACCCAAGAGACCCAGTACTTC
CDR3aa: CASSGSGTTQETQYF

j_gene: TRBJ2-3
v_gene: TRBV6-5
d_gene: TRBD1
abundance: NA
CDR3nt: TGTGCCAGCAGTTATCTGACCGGGACAGGGAGAGGGGAGACAGTTACGCAGTATTTT
CDR3aa: CASSYLTGTGRGETVTQYF

j_gene: TRBJ1-2
v_gene: TRBV4-3
d_gene: NA
abundance: few
CDR3nt: TGCGCCAGCAGCCAAACCCGCGCTGTGAGGATGCCCTATGGCTACACCTTC
CDR3aa: CASSQTRAVRMPYGYTF

j_gene: TRBJ2-3
v_gene: TRBV28
d_gene: NA
abundance: NA
CDR3nt: TGTGCCAGCAGCTGGCAGGGAGATACGCAGTATTTT
CDR3aa: CASSWQGDTQYF

j_gene: TRBJ2-3
v_gene: TRBV27
d_gene: NA
abundance: NA
CDR3nt: TGTGCCAGCAGTTTAAAGGCCCCAATCTCGGGGTGGGCAGATACGCAGTATTTT
CDR3aa: CASSLKAPISGWADTQYF

j_gene: TRBJ2-3
v_gene: TRBV19
d_gene: NA
abundance: NA
CDR3nt: TGTGCCAGTAGTATAGGGCGGAGCGGTATGCAGTATTTT
CDR3aa: CASSIGRSGMQYF

j_gene: TRBJ1-2
v_gene: TRBV7-9
d_gene: NA
abundance: NA
CDR3nt: TGTGCCAGCAACTTAGGGGGACTACATGGCCACACCTTC
CDR3aa: CASNLGGLHGHTF

j_gene: TRBJ2-3
v_gene: TRBV4-2
d_gene: NA
abundance: NA
CDR3nt: TGTGCCAGCAGCCAAGAGGGGGGTAAGATCACAGATACGCAGTATTTT
CDR3aa: CASSQEGGKITDTQYF

j_gene: TRBJ2-6
v_gene: TRBV11-2
d_gene: TRBD1
abundance: NA
CDR3nt: TGTGCCAGCAGCTTATCGGACAGGCTCCGTTCTGGGGCCAACGTCCTGACTTTC
CDR3aa: CASSLSDRLRSGANVLTF

j_gene: TRBJ2-1
v_gene: TRBV11-2
d_gene: NA
abundance: few
CDR3nt: TGTGCCAGCAGCTTACCCCGACTGGGGCGGGACAATGAGCAGTTCTTC
CDR3aa: CASSLPRLGRDNEQFF

j_gene: TRBJ2-5
v_gene: TRBV4-2
d_gene: NA
abundance: many
CDR3nt: TGTGCCAGCAGCCAGGGGGGGCAACAAGAGACCCAGTACTTC
CDR3aa: CASSQGGQQETQYF

j_gene: TRBJ2-1
v_gene: TRBV18
d_gene: TRBD2
abundance: NA
CDR3nt: TGTGCCAGCTCACCACTCCTCTGGCGGGGGTTCTCCCATGAGCAGTTCTTC
CDR3aa: CASSPLLWRGFSHEQFF

j_gene: TRBJ2-7
v_gene: TRBV7-2
d_gene: NA
abundance: NA
CDR3nt: TGTGCCAGCAGCCACCGGGACGACATGCGGTACTTC
CDR3aa: CASSHRDDMRYF

j_gene: TRBJ1-2
v_gene: TRBV20-1
d_gene: TRBD1
abundance: NA
CDR3nt: TGCAGTGCTAGACCACCAGGGACAGGGCAAATTGGCTACACCTTC
CDR3aa: CSARPPGTGQIGYTF

j_gene: TRBJ1-5
v_gene: TRBV4-3
d_gene: NA
abundance: NA
CDR3nt: TGCGCCAGCCGCCAAGAAATCAAAGGCCCTAGCAATCAGCCCCAGCATTTT
CDR3aa: CASRQEIKGPSNQPQHF

j_gene: TRBJ2-5
v_gene: TRBV4-2
d_gene: TRBD2
abundance: few
CDR3nt: TGTGCCAGCAGCCAAGATGGGGGGGGTCAAGAGACCCAGTACTTC
CDR3aa: CASSQDGGGQETQYF

j_gene: TRBJ1-1
v_gene: TRBV28
d_gene: NA
abundance: NA
CDR3nt: TGTGCCAGCAGTCCCTCTCGAAGGGTGAACACTGAAGCTTTCTTT
CDR3aa: CASSPSRRVNTEAFF

j_gene: TRBJ1-6
v_gene: TRBV5-1
d_gene: NA
abundance: NA
CDR3nt: TGCGCCAGCAGCCCCCTGGCAACCGCCTATAATTCACCCCTCCACTTT
CDR3aa: CASSPLATAYNSPLHF

j_gene: TRBJ2-1
v_gene: TRBV6-2/TRBV6-3
d_gene: TRBD2
abundance: few
CDR3nt: TGTGCCAGCAGTTACTCCCTAGCGGGGGGACTCTACAATGAGCAGTTCTTC
CDR3aa: CASSYSLAGGLYNEQFF

j_gene: TRBJ2-3
v_gene: TRBV7-2
d_gene: TRBD2
abundance: few
CDR3nt: TGTGCCAGCAGCTTAGTCCATTCGGGGGGAGGGGATACGCAGTATTTT
CDR3aa: CASSLVHSGGGDTQYF

j_gene: TRBJ1-2
v_gene: TRBV29-1
d_gene: NA
abundance: few
CDR3nt: TGCAGCGTTTTCACGAGATATGGCTACACCTTC
CDR3aa: CSVFTRYGYTF

j_gene: TRBJ2-7
v_gene: TRBV7-9
d_gene: NA
abundance: NA
CDR3nt: TGTGCCAGCAGCCCAAAGGACGAAACTATCTACGAGCAGTACTTC
CDR3aa: CASSPKDETIYEQYF

j_gene: TRBJ2-7
v_gene: TRBV6-2/TRBV6-3
d_gene: NA
abundance: few
CDR3nt: TGTGCCAGCAACAGGGTAAATATCTACGAGCAGTACTTC
CDR3aa: CASNRVNIYEQYF

j_gene: TRBJ2-1
v_gene: TRBV3-1
d_gene: NA
abundance: few
CDR3nt: TGTGCCAGCAGCCAACCTGGAGCGAGGGGTGAGCAGTTCTTC
CDR3aa: CASSQPGARGEQFF

j_gene: TRBJ2-5
v_gene: TRBV7-2
d_gene: TRBD1
abundance: NA
CDR3nt: TGTGCCAGCAGCTTAGAAGCGGGACAGGGGGAAAAGACCCAGTACTTC
CDR3aa: CASSLEAGQGEKTQYF

j_gene: TRBJ1-1
v_gene: TRBV28
d_gene: NA
abundance: NA
CDR3nt: TGTGCCAGCAGCTTAGAGGAATTTGAAGCTTTCTTT
CDR3aa: CASSLEEFEAFF

j_gene: TRBJ1-4
v_gene: TRBV6-5
d_gene: NA
abundance: NA
CDR3nt: TGTGCCAGCGGGGTCATGGGCAATGAAAAACTGTTTTTT
CDR3aa: CASGVMGNEKLFF

j_gene: TRBJ2-7
v_gene: TRBV18
d_gene: NA
abundance: NA
CDR3nt: TGTGCCAGCTCACTCAATCTAGCAGACGAGCAGTACTTC
CDR3aa: CASSLNLADEQYF

j_gene: TRBJ2-2
v_gene: TRBV7-3
d_gene: NA
abundance: NA
CDR3nt: TGTGCCAGCAGCTTACAGGGGCAGGGAGCCGGGGAGCTGTTTTTT
CDR3aa: CASSLQGQGAGELFF

j_gene: TRBJ2-7
v_gene: TRBV6-5
d_gene: NA
abundance: NA
CDR3nt: TGTGCCAACCCCAAGGGGGGGTCCTACGAGCAGTACTTC
CDR3aa: CANPKGGSYEQYF

j_gene: TRBJ1-2
v_gene: TRBV7-9
d_gene: NA
abundance: NA
CDR3nt: TGTGCCAGCAGCCCAGAGATTGGGGCATCGGGCTACACCTTC
CDR3aa: CASSPEIGASGYTF

j_gene: TRBJ2-7
v_gene: TRBV20-1
d_gene: NA
abundance: few
CDR3nt: TGCAGTGCTAGAGGTCCGAGACGGTCGTACTTC
CDR3aa: CSARGPRRSYF

j_gene: TRBJ1-6
v_gene: TRBV20-1
d_gene: NA
abundance: few
CDR3nt: TGCAGTGCTAGTCAGGCTACCGGCAATTCACCCCTCCACTTT
CDR3aa: CSASQATGNSPLHF

j_gene: TRBJ1-5
v_gene: TRBV29-1
d_gene: TRBD1
abundance: NA
CDR3nt: TGCAGCGTGAGGACAGGGGGGACAAATCAGCCCCAGCATTTT
CDR3aa: CSVRTGGTNQPQHF

j_gene: TRBJ2-3
v_gene: TRBV5-6
d_gene: TRBD1
abundance: NA
CDR3nt: TGTGCCAGCAGCAAAGGGACAGGGGGTATAGATACGCAGTATTTT
CDR3aa: CASSKGTGGIDTQYF

j_gene: TRBJ1-3
v_gene: TRBV14
d_gene: NA
abundance: NA
CDR3nt: TGTGCCAGCAGCCAAGATTTCCGGAGCTCTGGAAACACCATATATTTT
CDR3aa: CASSQDFRSSGNTIYF